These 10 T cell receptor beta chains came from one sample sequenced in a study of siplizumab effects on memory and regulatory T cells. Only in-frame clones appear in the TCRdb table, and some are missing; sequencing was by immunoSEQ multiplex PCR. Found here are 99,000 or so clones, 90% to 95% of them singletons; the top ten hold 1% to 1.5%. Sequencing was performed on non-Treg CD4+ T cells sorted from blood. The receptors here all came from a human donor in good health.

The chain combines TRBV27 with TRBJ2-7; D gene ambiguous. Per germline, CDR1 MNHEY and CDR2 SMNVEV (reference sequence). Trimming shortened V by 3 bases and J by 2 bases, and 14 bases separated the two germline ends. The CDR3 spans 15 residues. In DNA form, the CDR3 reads TGTGCCAGCAGTTTCCGGCCGGTGGCAGCCTACGAGCAGTACTTC. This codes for CASSFRPVAAYEQYF.

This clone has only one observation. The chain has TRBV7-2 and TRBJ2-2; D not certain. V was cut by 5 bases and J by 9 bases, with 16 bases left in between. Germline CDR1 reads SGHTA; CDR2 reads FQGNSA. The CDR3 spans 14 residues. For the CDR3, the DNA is TGTGCCAGCAGCCAGGCTTTCAGTGTGAGGGAGCTGTTTTTT. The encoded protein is CASSQAFSVRELFF. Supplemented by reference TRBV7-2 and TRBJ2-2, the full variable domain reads GAGVSQSPSNKVTEKGKDVELRCDPISGHTALYWYRQSLGQGLEFLIYFQGNSAPDKSGLPSDRFSAERTGGSVSTLTIQRTQQEDSAVYLCASSQAFSVRELFFGEGSRLTVL.

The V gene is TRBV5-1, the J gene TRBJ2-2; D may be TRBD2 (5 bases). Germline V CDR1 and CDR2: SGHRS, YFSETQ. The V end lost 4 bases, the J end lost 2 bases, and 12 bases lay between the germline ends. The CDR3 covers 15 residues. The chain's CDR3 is CASSPARGNTGELFF. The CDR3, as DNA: TGCGCCAGCAGCCCGGCCCGGGGAAACACCGGGGAGCTGTTTTTT.

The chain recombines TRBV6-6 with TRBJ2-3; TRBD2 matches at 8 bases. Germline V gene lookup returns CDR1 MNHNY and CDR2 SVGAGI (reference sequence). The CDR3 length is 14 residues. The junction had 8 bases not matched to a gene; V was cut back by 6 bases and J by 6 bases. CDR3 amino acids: CASRNGGEADTQYF. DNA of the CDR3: TGTGCCAGCAGAAACGGGGGGGAAGCGGATACGCAGTATTTT.

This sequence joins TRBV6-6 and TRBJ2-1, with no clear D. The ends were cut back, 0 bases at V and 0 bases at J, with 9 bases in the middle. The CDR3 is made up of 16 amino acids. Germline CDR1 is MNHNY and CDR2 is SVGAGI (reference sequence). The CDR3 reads CASSYSFEFSYNEQFF. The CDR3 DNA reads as TGTGCCAGCAGTTACTCTTTTGAATTCTCCTACAATGAGCAGTTCTTC.

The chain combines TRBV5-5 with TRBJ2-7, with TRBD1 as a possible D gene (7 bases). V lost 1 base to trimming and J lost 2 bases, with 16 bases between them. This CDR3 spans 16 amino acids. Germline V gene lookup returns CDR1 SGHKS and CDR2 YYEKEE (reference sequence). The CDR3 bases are TGTGCCAGCAGCTTGTCGGAGGGGGCACCCCCCTACGAGCAGTACTTC. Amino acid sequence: CASSLSEGAPPYEQYF.

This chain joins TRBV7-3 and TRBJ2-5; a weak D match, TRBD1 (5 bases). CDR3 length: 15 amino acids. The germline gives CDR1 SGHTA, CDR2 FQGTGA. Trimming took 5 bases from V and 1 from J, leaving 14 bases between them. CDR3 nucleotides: TGTGCCAGCAGCCCAAGGGTTGGGGCCCAAGAGACCCAGTACTTC. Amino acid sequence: CASSPRVGAQETQYF.

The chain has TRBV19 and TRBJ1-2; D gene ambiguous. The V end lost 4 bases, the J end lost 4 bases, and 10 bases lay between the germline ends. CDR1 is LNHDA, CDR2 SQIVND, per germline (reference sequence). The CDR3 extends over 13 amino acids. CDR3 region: CASSKVGFYGYTF. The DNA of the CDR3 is TGTGCCAGTAGTAAAGTCGGATTCTATGGCTACACCTTC. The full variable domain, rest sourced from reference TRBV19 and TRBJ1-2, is DGGITQSPKYLFRKEGQNVTLSCEQNLNHDAMYWYRQDPGQGLRLIYYSQIVNDFQKGDIAEGYSVSREKKESFPLTVTSAQKNPTAFYLCASSKVGFYGYTFGSGTRLTVV.

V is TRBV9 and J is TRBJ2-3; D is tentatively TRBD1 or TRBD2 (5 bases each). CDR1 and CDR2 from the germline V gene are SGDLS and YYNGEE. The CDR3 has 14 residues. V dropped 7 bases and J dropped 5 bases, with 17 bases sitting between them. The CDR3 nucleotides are TGTGCCAGCTCCCGCCCGGGGACCGGAGATACGCAGTATTTT. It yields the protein CASSRPGTGDTQYF.

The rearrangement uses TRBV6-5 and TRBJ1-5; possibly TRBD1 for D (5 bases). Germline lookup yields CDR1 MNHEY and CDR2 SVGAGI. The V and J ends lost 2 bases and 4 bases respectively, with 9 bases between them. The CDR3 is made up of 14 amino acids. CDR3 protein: CASSYRGENQPQHF. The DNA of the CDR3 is TGTGCCAGCAGTTACAGGGGTGAGAATCAGCCCCAGCATTTT.